These T cell receptor beta chains were read from a single sample in a study of blood T cells in healthy people across ages. MiXCR, applied by TCRdb to the 5' RACE reads, yields one record per CDR3 protein. The table lists roughly 700,000 distinct CDR3 sequences, around 45% of them singletons. Sequencing was performed on blood. The receptor source for this set is a woman between 55 and 75 years old in good health. CDR3s include the opening cysteine and the closing phenylalanine or tryptophan.

TRBV18,TRBJ1-2,14,CASSPPGASGKYTF
TRBV10-3,TRBJ2-5,13,CAIGGGTVETQYF
TRBV3-1,TRBJ1-1,16,CASSQKPGTANTEAFF
TRBV29-1,TRBJ2-7,14,CSVVQAGDSYEQYF
TRBV7-9,TRBJ1-2,15,CASSPERGLSYGYTF
TRBV27,TRBJ1-5,14,CASRTGISNQPQHF
TRBV20-1,TRBJ1-2,14,CSARDGRERGGYTF
TRBV7-9,TRBJ1-2,15,CASSLGGYGLDGYTF
TRBV4-1,TRBJ2-1,15,CASSQEKSSYNEQFF
TRBV13,TRBJ1-1,13,CASRLQDHTEAFF
TRBV6-1,TRBJ2-6,15,CASTVEPAGANVLTF
TRBV12-3/TRBV12-4,.,14,CATAWGTGGYEQYF
TRBV28,TRBJ2-5,16,CASSLIGGGELKTQYF
TRBV5-1,TRBJ2-1,12,CASSPLGIEQFF
TRBV5-4,.,12,CASSFGNYEQYF
TRBV24-1,TRBJ2-7,16,CATSGKGRLGGDEQYF
TRBV5-1,TRBJ1-2,16,CASSLDGTGGNYGYTF
TRBV4-2,TRBJ2-5,14,CASNSQTGQETQYF
TRBV12-3/TRBV12-4,TRBJ2-3,15,CASSPSGASADTQYF
TRBV4-1,TRBJ1-4,19,CASSQDLRPGGATNEKLFF
TRBV9,TRBJ2-5,18,CASSPRPGLAGGEETQYF
TRBV10-3,TRBJ2-5,12,CAMGGTGERQYF
TRBV7-3,TRBJ2-7,15,CASSPGSGSTYEQYF
TRBV29-1,TRBJ2-1,15,CSVEGFQGPSDEQFF
TRBV7-3,TRBJ2-1,15,CASSSKSRLAREQFF
TRBV5-1,TRBJ1-1,14,CASSLSGGYTEAFF
TRBV2,TRBJ2-5,16,CASLGPWGQGANEQYF
TRBV12-3/TRBV12-4,TRBJ2-5,16,CASKHEPSVFSYERYF
TRBV4-2,TRBJ1-2,14,CASSDNRGSYGYTF
TRBV9,TRBJ1-4,17,CASSVGPGRPTNEKLFF
TRBV11-2,TRBJ2-2,15,CASSLGGGRTGELFF
TRBV11-2,TRBJ2-1,13,CASRRLAGNEQFF
TRBV27,TRBJ2-3,15,CASSFPSGTDITQYF
TRBV20-1,TRBJ2-3,15,CSARDRTSGSYTQYF
TRBV9,TRBJ2-3,16,CASSVAAGEGTDTQYF
TRBV6-5,TRBJ2-1,16,CASRSPSGTAYNEQFF
TRBV11-2,.,18,CASSLSPGLAGRVETQYF
TRBV20-1,TRBJ2-1,15,CSADATAGRDNEQFF
TRBV13,.,15,CASSWNREGTHEQYF